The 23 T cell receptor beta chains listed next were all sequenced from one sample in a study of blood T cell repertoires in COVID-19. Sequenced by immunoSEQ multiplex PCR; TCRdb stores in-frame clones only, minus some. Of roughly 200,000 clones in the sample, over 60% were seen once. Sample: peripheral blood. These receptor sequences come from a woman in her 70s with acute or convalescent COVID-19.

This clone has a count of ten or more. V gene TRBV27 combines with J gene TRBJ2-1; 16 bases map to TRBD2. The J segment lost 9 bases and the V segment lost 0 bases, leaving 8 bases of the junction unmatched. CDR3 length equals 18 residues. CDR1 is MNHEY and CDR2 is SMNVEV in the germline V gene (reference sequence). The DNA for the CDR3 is TGTGCCAGCAGTTTATCTTTTTCCGGGACTAGCGGGAGGGGTGAGCAGTTCTTC. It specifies CASSLSFSGTSGRGEQFF.

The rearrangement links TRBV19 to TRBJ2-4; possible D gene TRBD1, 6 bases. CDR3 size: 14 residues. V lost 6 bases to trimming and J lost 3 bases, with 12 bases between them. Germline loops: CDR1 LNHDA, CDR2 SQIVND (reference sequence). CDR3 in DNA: TGTGCCAGTAGCCCGGGACAACTCAAAAACATTCAGTACTTC. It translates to CASSPGQLKNIQYF.

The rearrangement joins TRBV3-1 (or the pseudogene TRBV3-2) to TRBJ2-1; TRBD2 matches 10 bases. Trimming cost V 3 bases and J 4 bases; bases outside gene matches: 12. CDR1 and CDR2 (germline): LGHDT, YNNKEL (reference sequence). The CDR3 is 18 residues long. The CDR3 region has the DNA TGTGCCAGCAGCCATTGGCTAGCGGGAGAGGCCGCATACAATGAGCAGTTCTTC. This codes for CASSHWLAGEAAYNEQFF.

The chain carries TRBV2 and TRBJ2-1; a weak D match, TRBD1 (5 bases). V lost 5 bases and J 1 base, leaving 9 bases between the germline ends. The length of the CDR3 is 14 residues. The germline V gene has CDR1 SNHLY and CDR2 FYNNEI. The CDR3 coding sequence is TGTGCCAGCAGTTCCCAGGGTTCCTACAATGAGCAGTTCTTC. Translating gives CASSSQGSYNEQFF.

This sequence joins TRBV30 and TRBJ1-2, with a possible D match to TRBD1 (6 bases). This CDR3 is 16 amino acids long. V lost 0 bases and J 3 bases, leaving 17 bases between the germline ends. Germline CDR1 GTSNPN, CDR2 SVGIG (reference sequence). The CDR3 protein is CAWSVIPGAGDYGYTF. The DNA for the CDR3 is TGTGCCTGGAGTGTAATTCCAGGGGCCGGGGACTATGGCTACACCTTC.

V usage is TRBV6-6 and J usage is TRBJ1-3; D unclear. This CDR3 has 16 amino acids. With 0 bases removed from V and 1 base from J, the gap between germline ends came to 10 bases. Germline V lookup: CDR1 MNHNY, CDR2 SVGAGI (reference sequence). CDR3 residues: CASSYSRDGSGNTIYF. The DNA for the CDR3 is TGTGCCAGCAGTTACTCCCGAGATGGTTCTGGAAACACCATATATTTT.

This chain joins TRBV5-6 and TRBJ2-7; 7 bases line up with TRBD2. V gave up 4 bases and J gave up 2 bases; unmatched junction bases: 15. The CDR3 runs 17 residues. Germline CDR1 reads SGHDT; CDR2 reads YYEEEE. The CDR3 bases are TGTGCCAGCAGCCCTCAGGGAGGCCTAGCGGAGACCTACGAGCAGTACTTC. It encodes CASSPQGGLAETYEQYF.

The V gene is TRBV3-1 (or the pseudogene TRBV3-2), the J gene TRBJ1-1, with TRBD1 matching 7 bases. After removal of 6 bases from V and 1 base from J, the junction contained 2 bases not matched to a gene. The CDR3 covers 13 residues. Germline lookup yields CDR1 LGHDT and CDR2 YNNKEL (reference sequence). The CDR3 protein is CASSNRGNTEAFF. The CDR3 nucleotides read TGTGCCAGCAGTAACAGGGGGAACACTGAAGCTTTCTTT.

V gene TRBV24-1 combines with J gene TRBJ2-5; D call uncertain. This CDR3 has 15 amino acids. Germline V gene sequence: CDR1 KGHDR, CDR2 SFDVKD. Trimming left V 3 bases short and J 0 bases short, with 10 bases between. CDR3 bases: TGTGCCACCAGTGATAGTACCCAGTACCAAGAGACCCAGTACTTC. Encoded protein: CATSDSTQYQETQYF.

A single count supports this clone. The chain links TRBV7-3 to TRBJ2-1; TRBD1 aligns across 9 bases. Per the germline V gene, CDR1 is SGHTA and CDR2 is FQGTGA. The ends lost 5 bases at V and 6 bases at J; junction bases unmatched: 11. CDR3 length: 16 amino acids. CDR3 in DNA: TGTGCCAGCAGCCCGCCGGGGGGACAGGGTTCCAATGAGCAGTTCTTC. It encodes CASSPPGGQGSNEQFF.

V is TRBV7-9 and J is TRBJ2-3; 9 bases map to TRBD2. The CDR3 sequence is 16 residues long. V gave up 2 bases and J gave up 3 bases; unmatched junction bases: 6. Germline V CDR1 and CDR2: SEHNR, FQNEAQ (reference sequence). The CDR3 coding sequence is TGTGCCAGCAGCTTACGGGCGGGAGGGGCGACAGATACGCAGTATTTT. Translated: CASSLRAGGATDTQYF.

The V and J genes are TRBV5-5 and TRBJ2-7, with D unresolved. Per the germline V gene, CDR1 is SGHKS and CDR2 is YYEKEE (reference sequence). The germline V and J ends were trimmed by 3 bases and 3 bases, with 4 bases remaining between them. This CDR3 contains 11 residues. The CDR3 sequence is CASSSFYEQYF. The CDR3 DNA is TGTGCCAGCAGCTCCTTCTACGAGCAGTACTTC.

CDR3 nucleotide sequence: TGTGCCAGCAGCCTCCCGAAAGTAGCCACGCAGTTCTTC. It yields the protein CASSLPKVATQFF. The chain combines TRBV5-6 with TRBJ2-1, with D unclear. CDR1 SGHDT and CDR2 YYEEEE come from the germline V gene. The CDR3 extends over 13 amino acids. V was shortened by 4 bases and J by 12 bases, with 17 bases between the two germline ends. The full variable domain, its missing parts supplied by reference TRBV5-6 and TRBJ2-1, is DAGVTQSPTHLIKTRGQQVTLRCSPKSGHDTVSWYQQALGQGPQFIFQYYEEEERQRGNFPDRFSGHQFPNYSSELNVNALLLGDSALYLCASSLPKVATQFFGPGTRLTVL.

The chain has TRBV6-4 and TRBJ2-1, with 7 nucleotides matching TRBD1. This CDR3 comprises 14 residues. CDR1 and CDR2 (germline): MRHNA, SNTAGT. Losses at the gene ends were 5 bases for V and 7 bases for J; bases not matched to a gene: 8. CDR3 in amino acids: CASSLLQGSNEQFF. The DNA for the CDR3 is TGTGCCAGCAGTCTCCTACAGGGGTCGAATGAGCAGTTCTTC.

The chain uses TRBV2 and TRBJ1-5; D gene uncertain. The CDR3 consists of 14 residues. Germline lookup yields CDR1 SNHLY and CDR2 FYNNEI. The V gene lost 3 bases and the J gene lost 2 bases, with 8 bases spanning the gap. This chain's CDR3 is CASSDSRGNQPQHF. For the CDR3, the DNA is TGTGCCAGCAGTGACTCTCGGGGCAATCAGCCCCAGCATTTT.

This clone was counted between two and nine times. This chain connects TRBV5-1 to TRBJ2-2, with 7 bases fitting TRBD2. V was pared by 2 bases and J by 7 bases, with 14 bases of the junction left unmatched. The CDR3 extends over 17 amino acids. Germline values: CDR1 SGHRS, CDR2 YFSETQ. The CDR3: CASSLLDLGGSGGELFF. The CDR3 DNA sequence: TGCGCCAGCAGCTTACTGGACTTAGGCGGGAGTGGCGGGGAGCTGTTTTTT.

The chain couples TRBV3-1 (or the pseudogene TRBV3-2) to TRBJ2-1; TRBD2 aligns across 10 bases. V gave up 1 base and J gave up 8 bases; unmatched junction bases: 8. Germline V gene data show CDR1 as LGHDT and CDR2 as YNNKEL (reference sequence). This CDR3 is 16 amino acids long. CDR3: CASSQGRLAGVDEQFF. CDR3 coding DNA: TGTGCCAGCAGCCAAGGTAGGCTAGCGGGAGTGGATGAGCAGTTCTTC.

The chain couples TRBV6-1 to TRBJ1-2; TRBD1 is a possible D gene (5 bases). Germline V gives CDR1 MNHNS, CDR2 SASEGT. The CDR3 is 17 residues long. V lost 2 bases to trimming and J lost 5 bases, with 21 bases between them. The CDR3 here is CASSESSFETEYYGYTF. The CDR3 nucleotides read TGTGCCAGCAGTGAAAGTAGTTTCGAGACAGAATATTATGGCTACACCTTC.

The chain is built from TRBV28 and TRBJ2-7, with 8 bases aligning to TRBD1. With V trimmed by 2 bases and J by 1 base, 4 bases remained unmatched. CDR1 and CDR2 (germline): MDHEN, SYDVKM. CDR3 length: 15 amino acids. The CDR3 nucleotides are TGTGCCAGCAGTTTACAGGGGGCAAGTTCCTACGAGCAGTACTTC. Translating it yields CASSLQGASSYEQYF.

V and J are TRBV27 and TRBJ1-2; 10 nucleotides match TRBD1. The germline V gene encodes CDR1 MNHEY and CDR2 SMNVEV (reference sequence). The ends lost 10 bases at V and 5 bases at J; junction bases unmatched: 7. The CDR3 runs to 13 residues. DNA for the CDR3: TGTGCCACCAGGGGGGACAGGGGTTATGGCTACACCTTC. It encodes CATRGDRGYGYTF.

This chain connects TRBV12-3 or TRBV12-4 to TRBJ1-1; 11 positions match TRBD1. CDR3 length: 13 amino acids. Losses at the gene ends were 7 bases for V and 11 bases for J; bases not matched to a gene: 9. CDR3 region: CASTRTGGERAFF. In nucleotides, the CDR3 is TGTGCCAGCACCCGGACAGGGGGCGAGCGTGCTTTCTTT.

CDR3 sequence (DNA): TGTGCCAGTAGCTTAGACAGGGGAAACGAAAAACTGTTTTTT. Its protein product is CASSLDRGNEKLFF. The chain combines TRBV19 with TRBJ1-4, with 8 bases lining up with TRBD1. CDR1 LNHDA and CDR2 SQIVND come from the germline V gene (reference sequence). This CDR3 is built from 14 residues. Trimming removed 6 bases from V and 8 bases from J; junction bases left unmatched: 8. The full variable domain, its missing parts supplied by reference TRBV19 and TRBJ1-4, is DGGITQSPKYLFRKEGQNVTLSCEQNLNHDAMYWYRQDPGQGLRLIYYSQIVNDFQKGDIAEGYSVSREKKESFPLTVTSAQKNPTAFYLCASSLDRGNEKLFFGSGTQLSVL.

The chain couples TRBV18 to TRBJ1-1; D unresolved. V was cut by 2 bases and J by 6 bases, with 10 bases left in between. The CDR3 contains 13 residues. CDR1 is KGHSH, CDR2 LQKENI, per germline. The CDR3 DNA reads TGTGCCAGCTCACCAACGGGTTTGGCTGAAGCTTTCTTT. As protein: CASSPTGLAEAFF.